These T cell receptor beta chains were read from a single sample in a study of PD-1 blockade in classical Hodgkin lymphoma. Generated by immunoSEQ multiplex PCR, the TCRdb table keeps only in-frame clones and is missing some. The sample records about 89,000 clones, 90% being singletons. The sample consisted of peripheral blood mononuclear cells (PBMCs), taken before the fourth cycle of nivolumab. The origin of the receptors is a human donor with classical Hodgkin lymphoma. CDR3s include the opening cysteine and the closing phenylalanine or tryptophan. A D gene is named only where the DNA matches it firmly.

d_gene	len	j_gene	v_gene	CDR3nt	CDR3aa
TRBD2	16	TRBJ2-2	TRBV6-6	TGTGCCAGCAGTAACCCGGGACTAGCGGTGGAGGGGGAGCTGTTTTTT	CASSNPGLAVEGELFF
-	14	TRBJ1-6	TRBV28	TGTGCCAGCAGCCGGGGCGACATTCGAACACCCCTCCACTTT	CASSRGDIRTPLHF
-	15	TRBJ2-1	TRBV25-1	TGTGCCAGCAGTGAATCCAGGACTGGGATCAATGAGCAGTTCTTC	CASSESRTGINEQFF
TRBD1	14	TRBJ1-1	TRBV7-6	TGTGCCAGCAGCCTAGGACAGGGCAACACTGAAGCTTTCTTT	CASSLGQGNTEAFF
-	15	TRBJ1-5	TRBV27	TGTGCCAGCAGCCGACGCGCAGGGAATGATCAGCCCCAGCATTTT	CASSRRAGNDQPQHF
-	15	TRBJ2-3	TRBV4-2	TGTGCCAGCAGCCAAGAGGGACGACTCACAGATACGCAGTATTTT	CASSQEGRLTDTQYF
TRBD2	15	TRBJ2-1	TRBV7-2	TGTGCCAGCAGACCTTTAGCGGGGGACTACAATGAGCAGTTCTTC	CASRPLAGDYNEQFF
-	12	TRBJ1-1	TRBV4-3	TGCGCCAGCAGCCAAGGTGATGGAAAAGCTTTCTTT	CASSQGDGKAFF
-	12	TRBJ2-3	TRBV10-1	TGCACTGGGGGGCCGGCGGGAGATACGCAGTATTTT	CTGGPAGDTQYF
TRBD1	15	TRBJ1-2	TRBV9	TGTGCCAGCAGGCCGGGACAGGGTGGGTCGGATGGCTACACCTTC	CASRPGQGGSDGYTF
-	14	TRBJ2-5	TRBV12-5	TGTGCTAGTGGCCCTGACACCCGGCAAGAGACCCAGTACTTC	CASGPDTRQETQYF
-	14	TRBJ1-1	TRBV9	TGTGCCAGCAGCGTAGGGGCCGGGAACACTGAAGCTTTCTTT	CASSVGAGNTEAFF
-	17	TRBJ1-6	TRBV5-1	TGCGCCAGCAGTCCTGACCCCTTGGGCTCCTATAATTCACCCCTCCACTTT	CASSPDPLGSYNSPLHF
TRBD2	15	TRBJ2-5	TRBV27	TGTGCCAGCAGTTTACTCAGCGGGGGGGCAGAGACCCAGTACTTC	CASSLLSGGAETQYF
-	16	TRBJ1-6	TRBV6-5	TGTGCCAGCAGTTACTCGTTCACGCGTAGGAATTCACCCCTCCACTTT	CASSYSFTRRNSPLHF
-	14	TRBJ1-5	TRBV27	TGTGCCAGCAGGCCGGTCTATAGCAATCAGCCCCAGCATTTT	CASRPVYSNQPQHF